The entry below gives a single T cell receptor beta chain sequence along with its context. This entry comes from a study of blood T cell repertoires in COVID-19. Overall study context: Samples taken during acute and convalescent COVID-19 were collected in the United States, Italy and Spain. PBMCs, B-cell-depleted T cells, or T cells provided the cDNA or gDNA that made up the material.

Per the germline V gene, CDR1 is GTSNPN and CDR2 is SVGIG (reference sequence). Trimming cost V 0 bases and J 5 bases, with 14 bases left between them. The CDR3 has 14 residues. Original processing methods: Nucleated cell number was recorded as an estimate derived from reference gene primer amplification. Repertoires were generated with immunoSEQ multiplex PCR, while TCRdb's copy carries only in-frame clones and drops some. Clone size and V and J calls were adopted from that table, with D and trimming inferred from the DNA. This sample has 300,000 to 350,000 clones, with around 90% found just once. While infection was still active, Seattle patients were enrolled and then followed longitudinally.

This receptor was identified in a woman aged 30 to 39 with COVID-19, enrolled during active disease. The chain uses TRBV30 and TRBJ2-7; D is perhaps TRBD1 (6 bases). Sequencing was carried out using peripheral blood. Here the CDR3 DNA reads TGTGCCTGGAGTGTCCGGCTGGGGGCGGACGAGCAGTACTTC. Its protein product is CAWSVRLGADEQYF.